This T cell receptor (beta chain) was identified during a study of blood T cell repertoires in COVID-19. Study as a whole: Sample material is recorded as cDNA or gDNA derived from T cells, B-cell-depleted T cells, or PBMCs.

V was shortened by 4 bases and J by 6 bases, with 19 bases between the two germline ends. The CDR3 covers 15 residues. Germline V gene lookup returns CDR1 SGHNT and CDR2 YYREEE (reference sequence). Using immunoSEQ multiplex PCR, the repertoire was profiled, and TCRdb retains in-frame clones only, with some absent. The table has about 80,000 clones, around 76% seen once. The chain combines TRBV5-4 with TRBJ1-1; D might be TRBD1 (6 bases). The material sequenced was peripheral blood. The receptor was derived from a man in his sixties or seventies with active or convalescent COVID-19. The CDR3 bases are TGTGCCAGCAGCGGAACAGGGTTTGGGTCTTCTGAAGCTTTCTTT. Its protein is CASSGTGFGSSEAFF. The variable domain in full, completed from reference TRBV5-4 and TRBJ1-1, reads ETGVTQSPTHLIKTRGQQVTLRCSSQSGHNTVSWYQQALGQGPQFIFQYYREEENGRGNFPPRFSGLQFPNYSSELNVNALELDDSALYLCASSGTGFGSSEAFFGQGTRLTVV.